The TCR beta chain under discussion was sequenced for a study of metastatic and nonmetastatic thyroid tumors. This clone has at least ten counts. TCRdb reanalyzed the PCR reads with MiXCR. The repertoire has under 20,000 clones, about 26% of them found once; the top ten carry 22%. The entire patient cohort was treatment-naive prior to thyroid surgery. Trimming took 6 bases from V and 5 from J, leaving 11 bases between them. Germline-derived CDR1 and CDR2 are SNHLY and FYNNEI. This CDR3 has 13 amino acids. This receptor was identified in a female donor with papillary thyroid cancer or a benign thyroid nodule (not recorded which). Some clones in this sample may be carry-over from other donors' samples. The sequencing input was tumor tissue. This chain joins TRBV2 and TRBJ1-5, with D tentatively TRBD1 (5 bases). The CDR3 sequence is CASRLGGHQPQHF. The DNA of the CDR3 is TGTGCCAGCAGGTTGGGGGGACATCAGCCCCAGCATTTT.